This entry lists 10 T cell receptor beta chains sequenced from one sample in a study of cytomegalovirus exposure and HLA in healthy donors. PCR used 60 Vbeta primers and 13 Jbeta primers. Here immunoSEQ multiplex PCR was the method, and the copy in TCRdb shows in-frame clones only, minus some. The sample lists 130,000 to 150,000 clones, about four fifths occurring once. Specimen: PBMCs. These receptor sequences come from a man in his forties in good health and CMV-seropositive.

This chain uses TRBV19 with TRBJ2-7, with 13 bases matching TRBD2. CDR3 length equals 14 residues. V was clipped by 6 bases and J by 7 bases; unmatched bases: 6. From germline, CDR1 is LNHDA and CDR2 SQIVND (reference sequence). CDR3 DNA: TGTGCCAGTAGCGGACTAGCGGGAGCCGGAGAGCAGTACTTC. It specifies CASSGLAGAGEQYF.

V usage is TRBV14 and J usage is TRBJ2-7, with D maybe TRBD2 (5 bases). The germline V gene encodes CDR1 SGHDN and CDR2 FVKESK. This CDR3 is 14 amino acids long. V shed 2 bases and J shed 5 bases, with 13 bases lying between them. For the CDR3, the DNA is TGTGCCAGCAGCCAAAGGAATGCGGGCGACGAGCAGTACTTC. Translated: CASSQRNAGDEQYF. Full variable domain (outside the CDR3, taken from reference TRBV14 and TRBJ2-7): EAGVTQFPSHSVIEKGQTVTLRCDPISGHDNLYWYRRVMGKEIKFLLHFVKESKQDESGMPNNRFLAERTGGTYSTLKVQPAELEDSGVYFCASSQRNAGDEQYFGPGTRLTVT.

The CDR3 DNA reads as TGTGCCAGCAGCCCCGGGGGGACAGGGGGCTACGAGCAGTACTTC. This codes for CASSPGGTGGYEQYF. The V gene is TRBV7-9, the J gene TRBJ2-7, with TRBD1 matching over 11 bases. V gave up 5 bases and J gave up 3 bases; unmatched junction bases: 6. Germline CDR1 is SEHNR and CDR2 is FQNEAQ (reference sequence). This CDR3 has 15 residues.

V usage is TRBV7-2 and J usage is TRBJ1-2, with a possible D match to TRBD1 (6 bases). Germline assignment: CDR1 SGHTA and CDR2 FQGNSA. The CDR3 sequence is 17 residues long. Trimming pared 1 base from V and 2 bases from J, leaving 17 bases between. The CDR3, as DNA: TGTGCCAGCAGCTTAGTAGCTCCAGGGGAATCCAACTATGGCTACACCTTC. Protein sequence: CASSLVAPGESNYGYTF.

The J gene is TRBJ2-5, the V gene TRBV27, with 7 bases fitting TRBD1. The CDR3 is made up of 15 amino acids. The germline CDR1 and CDR2 sequences are MNHEY and SMNVEV (reference sequence). Trimming at V came to 2 bases and at J to 2 bases, leaving 5 bases not matched to a gene. CDR3 sequence: CASSLRGGLQETQYF. The CDR3 DNA reads TGTGCCAGCAGTTTACGAGGGGGCCTTCAAGAGACCCAGTACTTC.

The chain is built from TRBV10-2 and TRBJ1-3, with TRBD1 as a possible D gene (5 bases). The ends were cut back, 3 bases at V and 3 bases at J, with 6 bases in the middle. The CDR3 has 13 residues. Germline CDR1 and CDR2: WSHSY and SAAADI. The CDR3 DNA sequence: TGCGCCAGCAGTGACAGGGATGGAAACACCATATATTTT. Translating it yields CASSDRDGNTIYF.

V gene TRBV5-1 combines with J gene TRBJ2-7; 8 bases agree with TRBD2. Per the germline V gene, CDR1 is SGHRS and CDR2 is YFSETQ. Trimming at V came to 0 bases and at J to 6 bases, leaving 11 bases not matched to a gene. This CDR3 spans 16 amino acids. CDR3 region: CASSLGWREALSEQYF. CDR3 nucleotide sequence: TGCGCCAGCAGCTTGGGTTGGCGGGAGGCCCTCTCCGAGCAGTACTTC.

The V and J genes are TRBV11-3 and TRBJ1-3; unclear D gene. Germline V gives CDR1 SGHNT, CDR2 YENEEA. The CDR3 has 18 amino acids. The V end was cut by 3 bases, the J end by 4 bases, with 22 bases between. CDR3: CASSFPRTAGMDGNTIYF. CDR3 nucleotides: TGTGCCAGCAGCTTCCCGCGAACAGCGGGGATGGACGGAAACACCATATATTTT.

V is TRBV19 and J is TRBJ2-1, with 10 positions matching TRBD2. Losses at the gene ends were 5 bases for V and 11 bases for J; bases not matched to a gene: 6. Germline lookup yields CDR1 LNHDA and CDR2 SQIVND (reference sequence). CDR3 length equals 13 residues. The CDR3 here is CASSAGLAAKQFF. The CDR3 bases are TGTGCCAGTAGTGCCGGACTAGCGGCCAAGCAGTTCTTC.

The chain employs TRBV5-1 and TRBJ2-7; 9 bases match TRBD2. CDR1 and CDR2 from the germline V gene are SGHRS and YFSETQ. The V segment lost 0 bases and the J segment 6 bases; nucleotides outside the gene matches: 4. The CDR3 runs to 14 residues. The CDR3 protein is CASSLASGMGEQYF. The CDR3 DNA follows: TGCGCCAGCAGCTTGGCTAGCGGGATGGGCGAGCAGTACTTC.